This TCR beta chain derives from a study of cytomegalovirus exposure and HLA in healthy donors. Study conclusions and caveats: Earlier findings revealed that most TCR beta V segments proved productive either about 87% or about 30% of the time. TCR beta sequences numbering around 15,000 were associated with HLA alleles at 0.05 false discovery rate in a later analysis.

Note on this clone: What it binds is not known.

The CDR3 runs to 16 residues. V shed 2 bases and J 3 bases; nucleotides not matched to a gene: 7. Germline V gene lookup returns CDR1 KGHSH and CDR2 LQKENI. PCR was performed using 60 Vbeta and 13 Jbeta primers. Profiling relied on immunoSEQ multiplex PCR, and the TCRdb table lists in-frame clones only, not all of them. The profile shows some 120,000 clones, roughly 66% of them singletons. This sequence originates from a man aged 55-75 years in good health and CMV-seropositive. What was sequenced was PBMCs. The J gene is TRBJ1-5, the V gene TRBV18, with TRBD1 matching over 7 bases. CDR3 sequence (DNA): TGTGCCAGCTCACCAATGGCAGGGGGTAACAATCAGCCCCAGCATTTT. Translating gives CASSPMAGGNNQPQHF.